This T cell receptor beta chain was identified during a study of shared clonotypes between healthy human individuals. This CDR3 has 16 amino acids. Trimming removed 2 bases at V and 0 bases at J, with 10 bases between. CDR1 is MDHEN, CDR2 SYDVKM, per germline. The table came from immunoSEQ multiplex PCR; TCRdb's copy has only in-frame clones and leaves some out. Of around 2,100,000 clones in the sample, roughly 95% were seen once. Positively selected for CCR7, the CD45RO-negative cells used as naive CD8 cells excluded terminally differentiated effector memory CD45RA+ cells. The chain has TRBV28 and TRBJ2-2; TRBD1 is a possible D gene (5 bases). This receptor was taken from a man aged 18-30 years in good health. The sample comprised naive CD8+ T cells sorted from blood. The CDR3 region is CASSLLTGANTGELFF. The CDR3, as DNA: TGTGCCAGCAGTTTACTCACAGGAGCGAACACCGGGGAGCTGTTTTTT.